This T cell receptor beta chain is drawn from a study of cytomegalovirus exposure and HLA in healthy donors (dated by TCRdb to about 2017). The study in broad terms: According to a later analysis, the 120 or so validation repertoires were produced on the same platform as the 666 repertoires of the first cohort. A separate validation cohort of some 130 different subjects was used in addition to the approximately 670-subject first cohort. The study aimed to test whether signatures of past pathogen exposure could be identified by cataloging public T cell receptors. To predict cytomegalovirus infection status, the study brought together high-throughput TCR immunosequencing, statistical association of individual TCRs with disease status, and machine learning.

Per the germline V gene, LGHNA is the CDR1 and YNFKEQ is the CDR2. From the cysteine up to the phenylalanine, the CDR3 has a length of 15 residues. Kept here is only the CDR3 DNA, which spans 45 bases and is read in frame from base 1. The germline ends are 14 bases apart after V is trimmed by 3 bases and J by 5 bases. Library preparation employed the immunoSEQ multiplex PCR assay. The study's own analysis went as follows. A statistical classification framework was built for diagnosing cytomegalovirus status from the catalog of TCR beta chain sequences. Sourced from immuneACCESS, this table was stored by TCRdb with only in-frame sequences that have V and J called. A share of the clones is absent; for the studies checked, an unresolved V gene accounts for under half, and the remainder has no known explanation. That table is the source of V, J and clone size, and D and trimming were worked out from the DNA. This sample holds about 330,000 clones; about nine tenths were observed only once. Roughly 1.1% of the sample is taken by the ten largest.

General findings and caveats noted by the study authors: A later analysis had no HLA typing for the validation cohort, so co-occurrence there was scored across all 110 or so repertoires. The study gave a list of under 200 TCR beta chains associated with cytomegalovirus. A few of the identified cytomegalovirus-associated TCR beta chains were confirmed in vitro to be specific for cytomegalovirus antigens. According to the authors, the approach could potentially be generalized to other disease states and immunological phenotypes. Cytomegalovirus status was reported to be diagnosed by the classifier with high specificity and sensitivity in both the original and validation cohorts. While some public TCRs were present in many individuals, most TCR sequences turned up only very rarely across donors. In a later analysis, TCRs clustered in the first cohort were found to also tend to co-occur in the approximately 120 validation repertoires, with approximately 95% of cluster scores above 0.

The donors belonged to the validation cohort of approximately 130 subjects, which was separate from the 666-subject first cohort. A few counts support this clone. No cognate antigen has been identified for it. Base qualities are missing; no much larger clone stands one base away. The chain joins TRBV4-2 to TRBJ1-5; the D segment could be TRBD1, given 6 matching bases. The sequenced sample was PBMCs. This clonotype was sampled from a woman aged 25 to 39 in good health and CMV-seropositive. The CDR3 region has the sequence CASSQDLGTHQPQHF. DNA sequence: TGTGCCAGCAGCCAGGACCTGGGGACACATCAGCCCCAGCATTTT.